The 10 T cell receptor beta chains in this list originate from one sample, sequenced in a study of T-cell reconstitution after alpha-beta-depleted transplantation in children. Using unique molecular identifiers, the investigators prepared the TCRbeta library. A single record per CDR3 protein comes from TCRdb applying MiXCR to the PCR reads. Here the sample spans some 120,000 distinct CDR3 sequences, more than 20% being singletons. Sequencing used PBMCs, mostly from graft donor cells, obtained 180 days after TCRalphabeta/CD19-depleted stem cell transplant. The receptors were gathered from a male patient under 10 years old who had a stem cell transplant for chronic granulomatous disease, so the T cells may come from the graft donor.

This clonotype has ten or more counts. The chain couples TRBV5-1 to TRBJ2-4; the match to TRBD2 covers 8 bases. J was trimmed by 0 bases and V by 1 base; bases with no gene match: 6. Germline assignment: CDR1 SGHRS and CDR2 YFSETQ. There are 17 residues in the CDR3. The CDR3 reads CASSLSSGLSAKNIQYF. CDR3 nucleotide sequence: TGCGCCAGCAGCTTGTCTAGCGGGCTCTCAGCCAAAAACATTCAGTACTTC.

The rearrangement links TRBV5-1 to TRBJ2-3; 8 positions match TRBD2. CDR1 is SGHRS and CDR2 is YFSETQ in the germline V gene. V trimming: 0 bases; J trimming: 6 bases; junction bases outside the gene matches: 9. The CDR3 sequence is 16 residues long. The CDR3 is CASSLAPSGGGDTQYF. DNA for the CDR3: TGCGCCAGCAGCTTGGCCCCCAGCGGGGGAGGTGATACGCAGTATTTT.

The gene calls are TRBV7-8 and TRBJ2-5; TRBD2 matches at 11 bases. CDR3 length: 17 residues. After removal of 1 base from V and 4 bases from J, the junction contained 8 bases not matched to a gene. Germline lookup yields CDR1 SGHVS and CDR2 FQNEAQ. The CDR3 region is CASSLGLAGGPLETQYF. The CDR3, as DNA: TGTGCCAGCAGCTTAGGCTTAGCGGGGGGGCCCTTAGAGACCCAGTACTTC. The entire variable domain, with the rest obtained from reference TRBV7-8 and TRBJ2-5, is as follows: GAGVSQSPRYKVAKRGQDVALRCDPISGHVSLFWYQQALGQGPEFLTYFQNEAQLDKSGLPSDRFFAERPEGSVSTLKIQRTQQEDSAVYLCASSLGLAGGPLETQYFGPGTRLLVL.

This clonotype was found a few times. The J gene is TRBJ1-4, the V gene TRBV20-1; a possible D gene is TRBD1 (6 bases). The CDR3 covers 11 residues. CDR1 and CDR2 (germline): DFQATT, SNEGSKA (reference sequence). CDR3 region: CATRGGEKLFF. CDR3 nucleotide sequence: TGCGCGACTAGAGGGGGTGAAAAACTGTTTTTT.

V and J are TRBV5-1 and TRBJ2-2, with 8 positions matching TRBD1. This CDR3 has 16 residues. Trimming cost V 0 bases and J 1 base; bases outside gene matches: 2. Germline V gene lookup returns CDR1 SGHRS and CDR2 YFSETQ. In DNA, the CDR3 is TGCGCCAGCAGCTTGGCCGGGACAGGGAACACCGGGGAGCTGTTTTTT. As protein: CASSLAGTGNTGELFF.

This clonotype was observed a few times. The chain carries TRBV20-1 and TRBJ2-2; TRBD1 is a possible D gene (5 bases). CDR1 is DFQATT, CDR2 SNEGSKA, per germline (reference sequence). The CDR3 consists of 18 residues. V lost 3 bases and J 0 bases, leaving 20 bases between the germline ends. Here the CDR3 reads CSASHPILTATNTGELFF. CDR3 in DNA: TGCAGTGCTAGCCACCCTATATTGACAGCCACGAACACCGGGGAGCTGTTTTTT.

This chain links TRBV5-5 with TRBJ2-1; D unclear. The CDR3 covers 15 residues. The germline V gene has CDR1 SGHKS and CDR2 YYEKEE (reference sequence). Deletions cut 1 base from V and 2 bases from J, with 10 bases between. The CDR3 is CASSLIEAAYNEQFF. The CDR3 DNA follows: TGTGCCAGCAGCTTGATCGAGGCAGCCTACAATGAGCAGTTCTTC.

This clonotype was counted between two and nine times. This sequence joins TRBV12-3 or TRBV12-4 and TRBJ2-3, with TRBD2 as a possible D gene (5 bases). This CDR3 is 13 amino acids long. The germline V and J ends were trimmed by 7 bases and 6 bases, with 14 bases remaining between them. The CDR3 reads CASKSAGVDTQYF. The CDR3 nucleotides are TGTGCCAGCAAGTCGGCGGGCGTCGATACGCAGTATTTT.

In its sample, this clonotype was seen many times. This chain uses TRBV28 with TRBJ2-1, with D possibly TRBD1 on 6 matching bases. The CDR3 loop spans 14 amino acids. Trimming pared 8 bases from V and 0 bases from J, leaving 11 bases between. Germline V gene lookup returns CDR1 MDHEN and CDR2 SYDVKM. The CDR3 loop is CASGDNFSYNEQFF. In DNA form, the CDR3 reads TGTGCCAGCGGGGACAACTTCTCCTACAATGAGCAGTTCTTC.

This clonotype was detected many times. The chain combines TRBV20-1 with TRBJ2-7; no firm D call. Germline V lookup: CDR1 DFQATT, CDR2 SNEGSKA (reference sequence). V lost 2 bases and J lost 0, with 8 bases in between. The CDR3 is 13 amino acids. CDR3: CSARPPVSYEQYF. The CDR3 bases are TGCAGTGCTAGACCGCCAGTCTCCTACGAGCAGTACTTC.